Presented here are 11 T cell receptor beta chains from one specimen sequenced in a study of PD-1 blockade in mismatch repair-deficient tumors. Assay: immunoSEQ multiplex PCR; the TCRdb copy retains only in-frame clones and omits some. Among about 66,000 clones listed, approximately 80% were seen once. The source was peripheral blood, collected 2 weeks after starting pembrolizumab. Every receptor here comes from an adult with mismatch repair-deficient cancer.

The sample holds a few counts of this clone. J is TRBJ2-7 and V is TRBV11-2, with D perhaps TRBD1 (5 bases). The CDR3 consists of 14 residues. CDR1 and CDR2 (germline): SGHAT, FQNNGV. Deletions cut 5 bases from V and 2 bases from J, with 13 bases between. The CDR3 sequence is CASSLLGQAYEQYF. In DNA, the CDR3 is TGTGCCAGCAGCCTTCTAGGACAAGCCTACGAGCAGTACTTC.

This chain connects TRBV5-1 to TRBJ2-7, with D perhaps given as TRBD1 or TRBD2 (5 bases each). From germline, CDR1 is SGHRS and CDR2 YFSETQ. Trimming took off 0 bases at V and 1 base at J, with 11 bases between the two ends. This CDR3 contains 15 residues. CDR3 in amino acids: CASSLGGRSSYEQYF. For the CDR3, the DNA is TGCGCCAGCAGCTTGGGGGGACGGAGTTCCTACGAGCAGTACTTC.

Worth noting for this clone: At one of its ends the junction is not consistent with the germline gene, which may arise from a read error. This chain uses TRBV7-7 with TRBJ1-4; D is unresolved. This CDR3 is built from 18 residues. The germline V gene has CDR1 SSHAT and CDR2 FNYEAQ (reference sequence). CDR3 nucleotides: TGTGCTAGCACGAAGGAGTGGAATGACGGATCAACTAATGAAAAACTGTTTTTT. Translated, it gives CASTKEWNDGSTNEKLFF.

The chain uses TRBV5-1 and TRBJ2-7; 11 bases align to TRBD2. The CDR3 is made up of 17 amino acids. Germline CDR1 reads SGHRS; CDR2 reads YFSETQ. The ends lost 3 bases at V and 0 bases at J; junction bases unmatched: 8. The CDR3 DNA sequence: TGCGCCAGCAGCTATTCGACTAGCGGGAAGAGCTCCTACGAGCAGTACTTC. Translated: CASSYSTSGKSSYEQYF.

The V gene is TRBV7-3, the J gene TRBJ2-1, with D uncertain. Trimming stripped 5 bases from V and 6 bases from J, with 11 bases between. Germline loops: CDR1 SGHTA, CDR2 FQGTGA. This CDR3 spans 13 amino acids. The chain's CDR3 is CASSPSLGNEQFF. DNA for the CDR3: TGTGCCAGCAGCCCTAGTCTTGGCAATGAGCAGTTCTTC.

This clone came up a few times. The genes are TRBV6-1 and TRBJ1-1; the D gene is possibly TRBD1 (5 bases). Trimming left V 8 bases short and J 5 bases short, with 15 bases between. Germline V gene data show CDR1 as MNHNS and CDR2 as SASEGT. This CDR3 has 13 residues. For the CDR3, the DNA is TGTGCCAGCGGTAAGGAGAGGGGAACTGAAGCTTTCTTT. Its protein product is CASGKERGTEAFF.

The chain recombines TRBV20-1 with TRBJ1-5; D is unresolved. This CDR3 has 10 amino acids. Germline V gene data show CDR1 as DFQATT and CDR2 as SNEGSKA (reference sequence). V lost 5 bases, J lost 8 bases, and 7 bases lay in between. This CDR3 is CSAGLKPQHF. Here the CDR3 DNA reads TGCAGTGCTGGGCTAAAGCCCCAGCATTTT.

The V call is TRBV7-6, the J call TRBJ2-1, with a weak D call TRBD2 (6 bases). This CDR3 spans 13 amino acids. V shed 5 bases and J shed 9 bases, with 14 bases lying between them. Looked up from germline, CDR1 is SGHVS and CDR2 is FNYEAQ. CDR3 bases: TGTGCCAGCAGCCGCCCCGGGGGAACTGAGCAGTTCTTC. This encodes CASSRPGGTEQFF.

The chain couples TRBV18 to TRBJ2-2, with D possibly matching TRBD1 (5 bases). The CDR3 extends over 16 amino acids. CDR1 is KGHSH, CDR2 LQKENI, per germline. V lost 3 bases and J lost 2, with 13 bases in between. The CDR3 coding sequence is TGTGCCAGCTCACCGGTAGGGGCAGTCAACACCGGGGAGCTGTTTTTT. Protein product: CASSPVGAVNTGELFF.

This clone was picked up a small number of times. The rearrangement uses TRBV7-9 and TRBJ2-4; TRBD1 aligns across 7 bases. With 5 bases clipped from V and 5 bases from J, the junction kept 6 bases outside the gene matches. The CDR3 is 14 residues long. From germline, CDR1 is SEHNR and CDR2 FQNEAQ (reference sequence). CDR3 region: CASSPRDRENIQYF. In DNA, the CDR3 is TGTGCCAGCAGCCCAAGAGACAGGGAAAACATTCAGTACTTC.

The chain links TRBV9 to TRBJ1-2; no firm D call. In germline, CDR1 is SGDLS, CDR2 YYNGEE. V was cut by 0 bases and J by 4 bases, with 13 bases left in between. The CDR3 sequence is 15 residues long. Written as DNA, the CDR3 is TGTGCCAGCAGCGTAGGACACAAGGGTACCTATGGCTACACCTTC. Translating it yields CASSVGHKGTYGYTF.